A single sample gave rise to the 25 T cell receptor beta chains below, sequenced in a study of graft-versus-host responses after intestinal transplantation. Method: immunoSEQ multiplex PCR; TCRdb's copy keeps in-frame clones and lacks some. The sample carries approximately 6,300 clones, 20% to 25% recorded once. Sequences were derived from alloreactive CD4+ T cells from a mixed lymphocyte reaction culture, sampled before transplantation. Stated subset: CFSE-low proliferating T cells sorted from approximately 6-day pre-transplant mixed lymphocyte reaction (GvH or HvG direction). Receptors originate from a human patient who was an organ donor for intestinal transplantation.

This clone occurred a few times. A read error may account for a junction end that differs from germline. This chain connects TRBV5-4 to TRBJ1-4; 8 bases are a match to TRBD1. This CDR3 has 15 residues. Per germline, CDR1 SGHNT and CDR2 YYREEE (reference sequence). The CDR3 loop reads CASSQDGRGPEKLFF. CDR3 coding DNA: TGCGCCAGCAGCCAAGATGGCAGGGGGCCTGAAAAACTGTTTTTT.

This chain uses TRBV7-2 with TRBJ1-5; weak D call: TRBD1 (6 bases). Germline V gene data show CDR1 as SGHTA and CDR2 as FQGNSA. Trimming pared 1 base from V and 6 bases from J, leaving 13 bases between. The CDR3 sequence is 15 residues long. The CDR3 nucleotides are TGTGCCAGCAGCTTAGAGTCCGGGGGGGCTCAGCCCCAGCATTTT. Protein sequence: CASSLESGGAQPQHF.

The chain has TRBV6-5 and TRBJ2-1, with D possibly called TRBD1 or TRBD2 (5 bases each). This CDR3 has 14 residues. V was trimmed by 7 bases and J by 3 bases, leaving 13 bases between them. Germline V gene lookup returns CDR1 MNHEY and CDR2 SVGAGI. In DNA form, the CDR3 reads TGTGCCAGCATTAGGGACGGCCTCTACAATGAGCAGTTCTTC. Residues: CASIRDGLYNEQFF.

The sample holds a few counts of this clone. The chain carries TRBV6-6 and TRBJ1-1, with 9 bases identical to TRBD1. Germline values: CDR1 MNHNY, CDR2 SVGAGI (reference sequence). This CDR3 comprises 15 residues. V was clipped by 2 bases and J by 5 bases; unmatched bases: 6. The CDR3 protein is CASSYADRGRTEAFF. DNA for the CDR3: TGTGCCAGCAGTTACGCCGACAGGGGGAGGACTGAAGCTTTCTTT.

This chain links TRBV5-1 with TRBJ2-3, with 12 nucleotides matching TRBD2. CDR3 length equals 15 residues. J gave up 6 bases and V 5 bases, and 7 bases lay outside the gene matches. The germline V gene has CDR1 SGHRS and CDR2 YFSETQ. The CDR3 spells CASRPLAGGWDTQYF. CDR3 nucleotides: TGCGCCAGCAGGCCACTAGCGGGGGGCTGGGATACGCAGTATTTT.

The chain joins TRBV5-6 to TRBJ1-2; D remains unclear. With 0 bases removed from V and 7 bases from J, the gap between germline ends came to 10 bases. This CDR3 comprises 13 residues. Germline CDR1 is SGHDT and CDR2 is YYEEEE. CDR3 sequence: CASSLEGRVGYTF. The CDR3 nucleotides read TGTGCCAGCAGCTTGGAGGGAAGGGTTGGCTACACCTTC.

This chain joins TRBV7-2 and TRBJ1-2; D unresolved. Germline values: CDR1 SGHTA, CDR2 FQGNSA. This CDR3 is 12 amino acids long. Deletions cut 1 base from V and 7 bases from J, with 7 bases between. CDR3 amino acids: CASSLEPGGYTF. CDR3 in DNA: TGTGCCAGCAGCTTAGAACCCGGTGGCTACACCTTC.

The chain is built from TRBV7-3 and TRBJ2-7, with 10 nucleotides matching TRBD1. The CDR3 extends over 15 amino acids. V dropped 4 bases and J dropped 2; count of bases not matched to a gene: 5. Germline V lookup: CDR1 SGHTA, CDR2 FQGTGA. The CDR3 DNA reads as TGTGCCAGCAGCTCTGGGACAGGGGCTCCCTACGAGCAGTACTTC. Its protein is CASSSGTGAPYEQYF.

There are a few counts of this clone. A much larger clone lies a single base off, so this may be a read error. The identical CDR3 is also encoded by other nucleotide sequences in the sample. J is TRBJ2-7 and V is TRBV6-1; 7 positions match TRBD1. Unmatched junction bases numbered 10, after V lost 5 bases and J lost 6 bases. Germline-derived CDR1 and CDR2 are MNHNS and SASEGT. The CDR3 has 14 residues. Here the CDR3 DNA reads TGTGCCAGCAGTACATCTACAGGGGTGGTCGAGCAGTACTTC. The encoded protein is CASSTSTGVVEQYF.

This CDR3 reads CASSPGQGNYEQYF. Here the CDR3 DNA reads TGCGCCAGCAGCCCGGGACAGGGGAACTACGAGCAGTACTTC. The chain recombines TRBV4-3 with TRBJ2-7, with 10 bases identical to TRBD1. V lost 4 bases and J lost 3; bases outside the gene matches: 3. There are 14 residues in the CDR3. Germline-derived CDR1 and CDR2 are LGHNA and YSLEER.

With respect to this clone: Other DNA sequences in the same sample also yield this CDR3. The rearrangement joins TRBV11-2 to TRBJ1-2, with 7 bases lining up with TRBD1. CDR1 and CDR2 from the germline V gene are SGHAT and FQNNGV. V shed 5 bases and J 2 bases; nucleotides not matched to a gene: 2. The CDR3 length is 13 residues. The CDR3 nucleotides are TGTGCCAGCAGCGCGACAGGGAACTATGGCTACACCTTC. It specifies CASSATGNYGYTF.

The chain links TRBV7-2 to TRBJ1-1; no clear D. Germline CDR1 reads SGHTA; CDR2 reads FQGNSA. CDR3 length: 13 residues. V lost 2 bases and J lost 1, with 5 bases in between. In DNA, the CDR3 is TGTGCCAGCAGCTTATTTCCGAACACTGAAGCTTTCTTT. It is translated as CASSLFPNTEAFF.

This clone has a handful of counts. CDR3 in amino acids: CASSLVGTGFYEQYF. Written as DNA, the CDR3 is TGTGCCAGCAGCTTAGTAGGGACAGGGTTCTACGAGCAGTACTTC. The V gene is TRBV7-9, the J gene TRBJ2-7; TRBD1 aligns across 9 bases. This CDR3 is built from 15 residues. The ends lost 1 base at V and 3 bases at J; junction bases unmatched: 4. Germline V CDR1 and CDR2: SEHNR, FQNEAQ (reference sequence).

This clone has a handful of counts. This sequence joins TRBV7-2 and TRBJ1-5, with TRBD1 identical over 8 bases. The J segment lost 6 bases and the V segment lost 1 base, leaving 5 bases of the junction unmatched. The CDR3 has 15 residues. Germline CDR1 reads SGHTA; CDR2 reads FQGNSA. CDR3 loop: CASSLETGEGQPQHF. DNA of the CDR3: TGTGCCAGCAGCTTAGAGACAGGGGAAGGTCAGCCCCAGCATTTT.

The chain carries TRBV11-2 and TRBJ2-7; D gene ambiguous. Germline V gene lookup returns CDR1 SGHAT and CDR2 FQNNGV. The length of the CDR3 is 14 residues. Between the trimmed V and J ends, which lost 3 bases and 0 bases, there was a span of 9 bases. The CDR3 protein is CASSLGIRSYEQYF. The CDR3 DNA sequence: TGTGCCAGCAGCTTGGGTATTCGCTCCTACGAGCAGTACTTC.

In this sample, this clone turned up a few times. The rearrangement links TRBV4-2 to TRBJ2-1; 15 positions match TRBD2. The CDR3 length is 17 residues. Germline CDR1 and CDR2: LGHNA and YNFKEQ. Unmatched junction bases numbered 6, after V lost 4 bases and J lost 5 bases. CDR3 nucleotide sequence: TGTGCCAGCAGCCGGACTAGCGGGGGGGCGGGACACAATGAGCAGTTCTTC. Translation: CASSRTSGGAGHNEQFF.

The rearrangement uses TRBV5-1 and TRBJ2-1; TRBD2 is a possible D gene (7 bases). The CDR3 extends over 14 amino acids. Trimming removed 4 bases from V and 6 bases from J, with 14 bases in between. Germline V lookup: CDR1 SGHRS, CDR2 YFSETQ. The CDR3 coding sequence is TGCGCCAGCAGCCCGGGGGGCAGATTCAATGAGCAGTTCTTC. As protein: CASSPGGRFNEQFF.

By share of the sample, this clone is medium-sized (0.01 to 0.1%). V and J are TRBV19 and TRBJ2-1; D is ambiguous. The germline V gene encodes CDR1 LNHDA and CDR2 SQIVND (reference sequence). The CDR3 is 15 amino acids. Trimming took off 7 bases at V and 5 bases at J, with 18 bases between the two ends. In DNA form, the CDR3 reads TGTGCCAGTACCCCAGGTGGGCTGTGGGACAATGAGCAGTTCTTC. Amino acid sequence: CASTPGGLWDNEQFF.

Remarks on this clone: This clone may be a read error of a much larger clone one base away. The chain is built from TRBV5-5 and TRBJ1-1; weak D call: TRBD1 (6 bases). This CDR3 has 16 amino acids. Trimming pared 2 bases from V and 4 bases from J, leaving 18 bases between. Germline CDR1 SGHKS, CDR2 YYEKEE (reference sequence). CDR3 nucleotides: TGTGCCAGCAGCTTCCTGCTTAGGGGAGGGGGCACTGAAGCTTTCTTT. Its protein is CASSFLLRGGGTEAFF.

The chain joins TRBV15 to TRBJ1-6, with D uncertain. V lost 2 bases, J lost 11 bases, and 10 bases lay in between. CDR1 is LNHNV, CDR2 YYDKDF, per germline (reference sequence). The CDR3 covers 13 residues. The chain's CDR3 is CATSRLQRTPLHF. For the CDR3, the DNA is TGTGCCACCAGCAGATTACAGAGGACACCCCTCCACTTT. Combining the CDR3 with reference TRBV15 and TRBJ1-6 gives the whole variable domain DAMVIQNPRYQVTQFGKPVTLSCSQTLNHNVMYWYQQKSSQAPKLLFHYYDKDFNNEADTPDNFQSRRPNTSFCFLDIRSPGLGDTAMYLCATSRLQRTPLHFGNGTRLTVT.

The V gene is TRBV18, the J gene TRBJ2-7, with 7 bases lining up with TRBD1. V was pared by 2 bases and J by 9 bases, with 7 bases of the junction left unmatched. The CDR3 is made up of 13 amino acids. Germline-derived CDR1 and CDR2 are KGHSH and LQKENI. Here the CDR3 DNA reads TGTGCCAGCTCACCAAGACAGGGCGGCGGGCAGTACTTC. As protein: CASSPRQGGGQYF.

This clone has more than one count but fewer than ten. CDR3 region: CASSLGLAYNEQFF. The DNA of the CDR3 is TGTGCCAGCAGCTTAGGACTAGCCTACAATGAGCAGTTCTTC. The rearrangement uses TRBV7-2 and TRBJ2-1, with a tentative D call TRBD2 (6 bases). CDR1 is SGHTA and CDR2 is FQGNSA in the germline V gene. Trimming cost V 1 base and J 2 bases, with 6 bases left between them. This CDR3 is built from 14 residues. The full variable domain, in which reference TRBV7-2 and TRBJ2-1 provide the parts outside the CDR3, is GAGVSQSPSNKVTEKGKDVELRCDPISGHTALYWYRQSLGQGLEFLIYFQGNSAPDKSGLPSDRFSAERTGGSVSTLTIQRTQQEDSAVYLCASSLGLAYNEQFFGPGTRLTVL.

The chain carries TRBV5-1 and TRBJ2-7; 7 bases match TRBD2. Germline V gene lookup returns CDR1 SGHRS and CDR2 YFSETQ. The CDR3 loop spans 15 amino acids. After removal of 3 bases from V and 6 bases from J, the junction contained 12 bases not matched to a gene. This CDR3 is CASSWEGRGVREQYF. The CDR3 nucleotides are TGCGCCAGCAGCTGGGAAGGTCGGGGGGTTCGCGAGCAGTACTTC.

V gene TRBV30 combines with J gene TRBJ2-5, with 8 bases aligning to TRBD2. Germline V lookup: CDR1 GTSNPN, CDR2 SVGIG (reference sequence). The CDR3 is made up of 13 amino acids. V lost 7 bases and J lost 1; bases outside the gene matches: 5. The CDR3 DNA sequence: TGTGCCTTGAAACTAGCGGTCCAAGAGACCCAGTACTTC. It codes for CALKLAVQETQYF. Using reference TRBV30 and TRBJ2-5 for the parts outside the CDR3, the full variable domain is SQTIHQWPATLVQPVGSPLSLECTVEGTSNPNLYWYRQAAGRGLQLLFYSVGIGQISSEVPQNLSASRPQDRQFILSSKKLLLSDSGFYLCALKLAVQETQYFGPGTRLLVL.

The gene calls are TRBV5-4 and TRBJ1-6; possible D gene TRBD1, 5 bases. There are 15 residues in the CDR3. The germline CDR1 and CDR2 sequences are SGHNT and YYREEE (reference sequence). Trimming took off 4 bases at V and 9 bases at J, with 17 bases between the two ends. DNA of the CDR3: TGTGCCAGCAGCAGACCGGGACCGTTAGGTTCACCCCTCCACTTT. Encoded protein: CASSRPGPLGSPLHF.